The entry below describes one T cell receptor beta chain. Its antigen remains unidentified. This record belongs to a study of memory CD4+ T cells and cytomegalovirus serostatus. Trimming at V came to 5 bases and at J to 10 bases, leaving 5 bases not matched to a gene. The CDR3 contains 13 residues. Germline V gene lookup returns CDR1 SNHLY and CDR2 FYNNEI. Single viable CD3+CD4+CD8-CD45RO+ cells were sorted as the memory CD4+ T cells. Total CD4+ T cells were enriched by CD4 positive selection. Profiled with immunoSEQ multiplex PCR; TCRdb holds only in-frame clones, not every one. Here the sample spans about 48,000 clones, about 77% being singletons. Notes on the study in general: A US-trained random forest predicted CMV serostatus with median AUC 0.91. 67 of 164 known CMV-associated TCRbeta sequences appeared in CD4+ memory.

This receptor was obtained from an adult in good health and CMV-seronegative. The chain recombines TRBV2 with TRBJ1-6, with 7 bases fitting TRBD1. Sample: memory CD4+ T cells from blood. CDR3 bases: TGTGCCAGCAGTCCGAGACAGGGATCACCCCTCCACTTT. It translates to CASSPRQGSPLHF.